The clone carrying this T cell receptor (beta chain) appeared many times. Its antigen is still unknown. This sample is drawn from a study of breast tumors, draining lymph nodes, adjacent tissues. Study-wide results and limits: Most tumor T cells seemingly derive from lymph node, then expand in tumor. Luminal-like breast cancer showed significantly greater tumor-nontumor repertoire similarity than basal-like breast cancer did.

Breast cancer patients provided tissue from their axillary draining lymph nodes. With V trimmed by 7 bases and J by 9 bases, 6 bases remained unmatched. Per the germline V gene, CDR1 is DFQATT and CDR2 is SNEGSKA (reference sequence). The CDR3 totals 12 residues. MiXCR, run by TCRdb on the multiplex PCR reads, gives a single entry per CDR3 protein. The top ten hold 8.1% of the sample, which has about 94,000 distinct CDR3 sequences, more than 25% seen once. Sequencing was carried out using axillary lymph node tissue. This rearrangement joins TRBV20-1 to TRBJ2-1, with 10 bases identical to TRBD2. The sequence derives from a female donor with breast cancer. Some clones in this sample may be carry-over from other donors' samples. CDR3 in DNA: TGCAGTGTTGAAGCGGGAGGGGGTGAGCAGTTCTTC. Encoded protein: CSVEAGGGEQFF.